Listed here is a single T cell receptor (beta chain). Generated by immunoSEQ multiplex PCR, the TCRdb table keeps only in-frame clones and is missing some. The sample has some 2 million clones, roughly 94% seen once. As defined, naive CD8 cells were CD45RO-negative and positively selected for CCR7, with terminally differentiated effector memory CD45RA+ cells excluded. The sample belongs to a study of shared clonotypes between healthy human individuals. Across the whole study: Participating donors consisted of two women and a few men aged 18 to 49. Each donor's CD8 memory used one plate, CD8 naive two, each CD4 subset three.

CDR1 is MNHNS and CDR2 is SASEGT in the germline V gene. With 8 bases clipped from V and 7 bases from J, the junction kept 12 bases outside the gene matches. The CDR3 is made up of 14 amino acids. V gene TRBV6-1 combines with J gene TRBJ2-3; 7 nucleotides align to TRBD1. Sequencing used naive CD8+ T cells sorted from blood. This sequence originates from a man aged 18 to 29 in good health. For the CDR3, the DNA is TGTGCCAGCTCACGAGACAGGGTTTTTTATACGCAGTATTTT. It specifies CASSRDRVFYTQYF.